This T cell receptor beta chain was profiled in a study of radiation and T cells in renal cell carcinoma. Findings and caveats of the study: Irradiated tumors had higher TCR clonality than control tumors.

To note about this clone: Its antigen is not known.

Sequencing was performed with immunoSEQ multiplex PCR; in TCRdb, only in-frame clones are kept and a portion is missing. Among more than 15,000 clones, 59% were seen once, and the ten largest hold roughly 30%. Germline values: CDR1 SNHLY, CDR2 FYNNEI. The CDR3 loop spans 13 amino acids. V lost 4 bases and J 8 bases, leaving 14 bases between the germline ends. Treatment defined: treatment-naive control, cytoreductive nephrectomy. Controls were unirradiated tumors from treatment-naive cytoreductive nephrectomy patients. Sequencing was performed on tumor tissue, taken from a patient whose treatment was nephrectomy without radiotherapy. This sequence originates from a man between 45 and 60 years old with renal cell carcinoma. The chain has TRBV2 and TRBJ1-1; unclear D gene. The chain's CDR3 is CASSVRPGLEAFF. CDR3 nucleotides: TGTGCCAGCAGTGTAAGGCCAGGTCTCGAAGCTTTCTTT.